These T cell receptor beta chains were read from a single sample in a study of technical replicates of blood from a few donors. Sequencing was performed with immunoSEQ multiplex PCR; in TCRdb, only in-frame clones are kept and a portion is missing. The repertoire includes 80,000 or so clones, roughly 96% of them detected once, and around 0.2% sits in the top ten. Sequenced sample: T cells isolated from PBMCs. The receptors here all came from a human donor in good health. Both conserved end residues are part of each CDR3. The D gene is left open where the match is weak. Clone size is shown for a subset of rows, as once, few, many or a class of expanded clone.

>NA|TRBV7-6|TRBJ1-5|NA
CASSSGLSGQPQHF
TGTGCCAGCAGTTCAGGGTTATCTGGTCAGCCCCAGCATTTT
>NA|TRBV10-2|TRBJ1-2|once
CASSVVADYGYTF
TGCGCCAGCAGTGTTGTGGCGGACTATGGCTACACCTTC
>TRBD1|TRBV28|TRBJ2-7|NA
CATGKGELEQYF
TGTGCGACAGGGAAGGGGGAGTTGGAGCAGTACTTC
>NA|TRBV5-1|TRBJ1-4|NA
CASSLSHRVANEKLFF
TGCGCCAGCAGCTTGTCTCACAGGGTTGCTAATGAAAAACTGTTTTTT
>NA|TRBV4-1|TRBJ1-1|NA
CASSRPDSNTEAFF
TGCGCCAGCAGCCGGCCGGACTCCAACACTGAAGCTTTCTTT
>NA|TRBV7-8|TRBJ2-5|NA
CASSLRRETQYF
TGTGCCAGCAGCTTACGGAGAGAGACCCAGTACTTC
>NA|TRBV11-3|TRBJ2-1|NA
CASSGRAPSYNEQFF
TGTGCCAGCAGCGGGCGGGCTCCCTCCTACAATGAGCAGTTCTTC
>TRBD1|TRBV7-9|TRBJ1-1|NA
CASSSGRGPAEAFF
TGTGCCAGCAGCTCGGGCAGGGGGCCCGCTGAAGCTTTCTTT
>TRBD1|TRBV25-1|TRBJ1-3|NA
CASKSGQAGNTIYF
TGTGCCAGCAAGTCGGGACAGGCTGGAAACACCATATATTTT
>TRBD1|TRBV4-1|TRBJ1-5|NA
CASSQEGGQVWDQPQHF
TGCGCCAGCAGCCAAGAGGGAGGACAGGTCTGGGATCAGCCCCAGCATTTT
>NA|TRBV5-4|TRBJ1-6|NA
CASSLVGSSYNSPLHF
TGTGCCAGCAGCTTGGTTGGTAGCTCCTATAATTCACCCCTCCACTTT
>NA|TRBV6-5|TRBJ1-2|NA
CASRTVTNYGYTF
TGTGCCAGCAGGACTGTAACCAACTATGGCTACACCTTC
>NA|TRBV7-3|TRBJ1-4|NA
CASSPRAIRGGEKLFF
TGTGCCAGCAGCCCAAGGGCCATCCGAGGAGGTGAAAAACTGTTTTTT
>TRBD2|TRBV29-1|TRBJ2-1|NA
CSVPGLAGNNEQFF
TGCAGCGTTCCCGGACTAGCGGGGAACAATGAGCAGTTCTTC
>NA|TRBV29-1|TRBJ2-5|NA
CSAKAGFRETQYF
TGCAGCGCCAAGGCCGGGTTTCGTGAGACCCAGTACTTC
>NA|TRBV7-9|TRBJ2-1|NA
CASGSVWGSTYNEQFF
TGTGCCAGCGGTTCGGTTTGGGGCAGCACATACAATGAGCAGTTCTTC
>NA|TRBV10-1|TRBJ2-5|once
CASSEGGNQETQYF
TGCGCCAGCAGTGAAGGGGGTAACCAAGAGACCCAGTACTTC
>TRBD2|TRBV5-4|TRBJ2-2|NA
CASTPRGGGTGELFF
TGTGCCAGCACACCCCGGGGGGGAGGGACCGGGGAGCTGTTTTTT
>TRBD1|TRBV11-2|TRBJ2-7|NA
CASSLSTGEHYEQYF
TGTGCCAGCAGCTTGTCAACAGGGGAACACTACGAGCAGTACTTC
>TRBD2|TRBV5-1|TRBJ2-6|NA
CASSLLAGDSGANVLTF
TGCGCCAGCAGCTTACTAGCGGGAGACTCTGGGGCCAACGTCCTGACTTTC
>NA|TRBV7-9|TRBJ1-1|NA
CASSLATPGTFF
TGTGCCAGCAGCTTGGCAACTCCGGGAACTTTCTTT
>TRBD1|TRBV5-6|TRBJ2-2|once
CASSAGTVNTGELFF
TGTGCCAGCAGCGCTGGGACAGTTAACACCGGGGAGCTGTTTTTT
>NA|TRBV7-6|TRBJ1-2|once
CASSVGQLYGYTF
TGTGCCAGCAGCGTAGGACAGCTTTATGGCTACACCTTC
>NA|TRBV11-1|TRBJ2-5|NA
CASSLKDSETQYF
TGTGCCAGCAGCTTAAAGGACTCAGAGACCCAGTACTTC
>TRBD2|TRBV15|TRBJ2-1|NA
CATSRGGTSGVGDEQFF
TGTGCCACCAGCAGAGGGGGGACTAGCGGGGTTGGCGATGAGCAGTTCTTC
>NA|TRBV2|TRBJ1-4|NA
CASTPAGTYNEKLFF
TGTGCCAGCACCCCCGCCGGGACATATAATGAAAAACTGTTTTTT
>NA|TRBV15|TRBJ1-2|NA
CATSRGGRGSGYTF
TGTGCCACCAGCAGGGGGGGGCGAGGGTCTGGCTACACCTTC
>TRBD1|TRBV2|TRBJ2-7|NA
CASGQDSYEQYF
TGTGCCAGCGGACAGGATTCATACGAGCAGTACTTC
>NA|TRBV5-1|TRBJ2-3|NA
CASSWRDETDTQYF
TGCGCCAGCAGCTGGAGGGACGAGACAGATACGCAGTATTTT
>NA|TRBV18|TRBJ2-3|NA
CASSPAGTSDTQYF
TGTGCCAGCTCACCGGCAGGGACTTCCGATACGCAGTATTTT
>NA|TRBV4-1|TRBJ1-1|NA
CASSQGSLAGTEAFF
TGCGCCAGCAGCCAAGGAAGTCTGGCGGGCACTGAAGCTTTCTTT
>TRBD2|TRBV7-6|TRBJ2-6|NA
CASSLWSGAGSGANVLTF
TGTGCCAGCAGCTTATGGTCAGGAGCGGGGTCTGGGGCCAACGTCCTGACTTTC
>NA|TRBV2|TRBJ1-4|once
CASTRGTNEKLFF
TGTGCCAGCACACGAGGTACTAATGAAAAACTGTTTTTT
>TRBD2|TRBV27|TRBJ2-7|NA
CASKGVQAGAYEQYF
TGTGCCAGCAAGGGTGTGCAAGCGGGGGCCTACGAGCAGTACTTC
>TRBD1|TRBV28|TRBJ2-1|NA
CASSSDRVGNEQFF
TGTGCCAGCAGTTCCGACAGGGTTGGCAATGAGCAGTTCTTC
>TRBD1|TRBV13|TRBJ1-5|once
CASSIRGAGQPQHF
TGTGCCAGCAGCATCAGGGGGGCTGGGCAGCCCCAGCATTTT
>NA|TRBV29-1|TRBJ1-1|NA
CSGTEFMNTEAFF
TGCAGCGGGACAGAATTTATGAACACTGAAGCTTTCTTT
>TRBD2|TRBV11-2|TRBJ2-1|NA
CASSLGTSGYNEQFF
TGTGCCAGCAGCTTAGGGACTAGCGGGTACAATGAGCAGTTCTTC
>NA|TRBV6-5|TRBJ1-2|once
CASSYSGTKNYGYTF
TGTGCCAGCAGTTACTCCGGGACAAAGAACTATGGCTACACCTTC
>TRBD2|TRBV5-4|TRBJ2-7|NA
CASSPQRDSYEQYF
TGTGCCAGCAGCCCGCAGCGGGACTCCTACGAGCAGTACTTC
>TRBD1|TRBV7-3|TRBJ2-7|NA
CASSLAGTEKGYEQYF
TGTGCCAGCAGCTTAGCAGGGACAGAGAAGGGCTACGAGCAGTACTTC
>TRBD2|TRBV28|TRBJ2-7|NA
CASSLTSGYYEQYF
TGTGCCAGCAGTTTGACTAGCGGGTACTACGAGCAGTACTTC
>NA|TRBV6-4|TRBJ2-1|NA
CASSACDLRGGPRNEQFF
TGTGCCAGCAGTGCGTGCGATCTTAGGGGGGGCCCCAGAAATGAGCAGTTCTTC
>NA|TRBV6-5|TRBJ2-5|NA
CASSYGGGAETQYF
TGTGCCAGCAGTTACGGTGGGGGGGCAGAGACCCAGTACTTC
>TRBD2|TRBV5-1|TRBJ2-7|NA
CASSFATAGQGSTSGGPGEQYF
TGCGCCAGCAGCTTCGCTACAGCGGGACAGGGTAGTACTAGCGGGGGCCCCGGGGAGCAGTACTTC